This record concerns one TCR beta chain sequence. The sample is drawn from a study of blood T cell repertoires in COVID-19. About the study: Acute and convalescent COVID-19 samples came from the United States, Italy and Spain. The cDNA or gDNA used as material had been derived from T cells, B-cell-depleted T cells, or PBMCs.

Original processing notes: Amplifying reference gene primers gave estimates of nucleated cell counts. Only in-frame clones appear in the TCRdb table, and some are missing; sequencing was by immunoSEQ multiplex PCR. V, J and clone size are taken as reported in that table, and D and trimming were inferred from the DNA itself. The data contain 40,000 to 55,000 clones, 88% of them singletons. This CDR3 spans 15 amino acids. The ends lost 6 bases at V and 0 bases at J; junction bases unmatched: 5. Germline V gene sequence: CDR1 WNHNN, CDR2 SYGVQD (reference sequence). The specimen was peripheral blood. This TCR derives from a middle-aged man with active COVID-19. The V call is TRBV10-1, the J call TRBJ2-5; 9 bases agree with TRBD1. The DNA for the CDR3 is TGCGCCAGCAGATCCCGGGACAGGGACCAAGAGACCCAGTACTTC. This gives the protein CASRSRDRDQETQYF.